These 5 T cell receptor beta chains share one sample of origin, sequenced in a study of HIV-infected children after antiretroviral therapy interruption. The TCR library was built from RNA with a 3' RACE protocol and unique molecular identifiers. TCRdb processed the 3' RACE reads anew with MiXCR; each CDR3 protein has one entry. The profile shows several thousand distinct CDR3 sequences, 15% to 20% of them singletons. The treatment: PENTA 11 planned treatment interruption arm or continuous ART arm. The input for sequencing was CD45RO+ CD8+ T cells from PBMCs, pooled from several time points, taken from a donor given antiretroviral therapy, either interrupted or continuous. Subset of the sample: memory CD8+ CD45RO+ CD45RA- T cells. Receptor source: a pool of human donors with HIV.

In this sample, this clonotype turned up many times. This chain joins TRBV10-3 and TRBJ1-1; 7 positions agree with TRBD1. The CDR3 sequence is 14 residues long. Germline values: CDR1 ENHRY, CDR2 SYGVKD. The trim removed 3 bases at V and 1 base at J, leaving 2 bases unmatched. CDR3 region: CAISDQGGNTEAFF. In DNA form, the CDR3 reads TGTGCCATCAGTGACCAGGGGGGGAACACTGAAGCTTTCTTT.

By sample fraction, this clonotype is medium-sized. The CDR3 region is CASSPLGGVNTEAFF. The CDR3 DNA is TGTGCCAGCAGCCCTCTCGGAGGAGTGAACACTGAAGCTTTCTTT. This chain joins TRBV4-2 and TRBJ1-1; no definite D call. V was trimmed by 4 bases and J by 0 bases, leaving 12 bases between them. Per germline, CDR1 LGHNA and CDR2 YNFKEQ. This CDR3 region has 15 residues.

The chain employs TRBV5-4 and TRBJ2-3; the match to TRBD1 covers 9 bases. Germline V gene data show CDR1 as SGHNT and CDR2 as YYREEE (reference sequence). V gave up 1 base and J gave up 3 bases; unmatched junction bases: 6. This CDR3 has 16 residues. Here the CDR3 DNA reads TGTGCCAGCAGCTTGACAGGGGGCTCGTGGACAGATACGCAGTATTTT. This encodes CASSLTGGSWTDTQYF.

This clonotype is medium-sized. This chain connects TRBV12-3 or TRBV12-4 to TRBJ1-2, with 7 nucleotides matching TRBD1. The CDR3 is 13 amino acids. J was trimmed by 4 bases and V by 6 bases; bases with no gene match: 5. CDR3: CASSYRGGYGYTF. CDR3 in DNA: TGTGCCAGCAGCTACAGGGGCGGCTATGGCTACACCTTC.

J is TRBJ2-6 and V is TRBV18, with 8 bases that match TRBD1. CDR1 is KGHSH and CDR2 is LQKENI in the germline V gene. The CDR3 is made up of 18 amino acids. Trimming removed 3 bases from V and 2 bases from J; junction bases left unmatched: 9. CDR3 sequence (DNA): TGTGCCAGCTCACCGCTCTCGGACAGGGTAGCTGGGGCCAACGTCCTGACTTTC. As protein: CASSPLSDRVAGANVLTF. Full variable domain (outside the CDR3, taken from reference TRBV18 and TRBJ2-6): NAGVMQNPRHLVRRRGQEARLRCSPMKGHSHVYWYRQLPEEGLKFMVYLQKENIIDESGMPKERFSAEFPKEGPSILRIQQVVRGDSAAYFCASSPLSDRVAGANVLTFGAGSRLTVL.